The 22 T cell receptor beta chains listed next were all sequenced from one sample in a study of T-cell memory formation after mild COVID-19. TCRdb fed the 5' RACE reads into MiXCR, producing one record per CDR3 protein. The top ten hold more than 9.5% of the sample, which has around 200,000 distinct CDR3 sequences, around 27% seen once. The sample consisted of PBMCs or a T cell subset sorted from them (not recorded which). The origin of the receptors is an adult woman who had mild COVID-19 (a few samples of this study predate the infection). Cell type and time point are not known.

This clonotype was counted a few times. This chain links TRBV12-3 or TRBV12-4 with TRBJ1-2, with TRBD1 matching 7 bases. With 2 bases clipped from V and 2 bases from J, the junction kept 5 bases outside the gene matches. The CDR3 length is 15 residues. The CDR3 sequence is CASSLIRGENYGYTF. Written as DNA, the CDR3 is TGTGCCAGCAGTTTAATCAGGGGGGAGAACTATGGCTACACCTTC.

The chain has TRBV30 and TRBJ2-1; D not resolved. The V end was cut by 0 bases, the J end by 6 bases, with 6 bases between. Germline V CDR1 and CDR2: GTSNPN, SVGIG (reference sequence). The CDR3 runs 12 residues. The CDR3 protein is CAWSVLGNEQFF. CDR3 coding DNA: TGTGCCTGGAGTGTACTGGGCAATGAGCAGTTCTTC.

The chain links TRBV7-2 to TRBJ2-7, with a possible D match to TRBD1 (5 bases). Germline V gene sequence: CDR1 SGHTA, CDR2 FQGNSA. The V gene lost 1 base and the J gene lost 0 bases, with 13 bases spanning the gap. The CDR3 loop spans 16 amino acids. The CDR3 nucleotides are TGTGCCAGCAGCTTAGGTCCCAGGGCCCCCTCCTACGAGCAGTACTTC. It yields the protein CASSLGPRAPSYEQYF.

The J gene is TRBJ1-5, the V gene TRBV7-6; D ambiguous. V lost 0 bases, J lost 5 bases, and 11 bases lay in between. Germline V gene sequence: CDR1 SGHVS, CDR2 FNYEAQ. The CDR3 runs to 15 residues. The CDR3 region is CASSLAGRHDQPQHF. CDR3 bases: TGTGCCAGCAGCTTAGCGGGAAGGCACGATCAGCCCCAGCATTTT.

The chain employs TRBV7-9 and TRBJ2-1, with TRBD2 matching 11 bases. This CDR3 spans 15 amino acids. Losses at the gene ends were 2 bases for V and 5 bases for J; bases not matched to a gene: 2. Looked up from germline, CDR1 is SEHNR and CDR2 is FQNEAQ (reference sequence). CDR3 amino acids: CASSLTSGSNNEQFF. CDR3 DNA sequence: TGTGCCAGCAGCTTAACTAGCGGGAGCAACAATGAGCAGTTCTTC.

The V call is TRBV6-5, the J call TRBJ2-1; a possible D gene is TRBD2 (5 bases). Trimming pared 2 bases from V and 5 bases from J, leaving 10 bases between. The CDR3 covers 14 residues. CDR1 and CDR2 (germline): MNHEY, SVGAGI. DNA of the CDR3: TGTGCCAGCAGTTACACACTAGATAACAATGAGCAGTTCTTC. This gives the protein CASSYTLDNNEQFF.

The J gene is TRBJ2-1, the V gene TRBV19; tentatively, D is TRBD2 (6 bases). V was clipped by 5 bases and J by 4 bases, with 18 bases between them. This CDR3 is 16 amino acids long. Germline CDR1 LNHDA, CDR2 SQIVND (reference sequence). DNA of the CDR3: TGTGCCAGTAGTCCGTATATTACCGCGGGGTACAATGAGCAGTTCTTC. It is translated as CASSPYITAGYNEQFF.

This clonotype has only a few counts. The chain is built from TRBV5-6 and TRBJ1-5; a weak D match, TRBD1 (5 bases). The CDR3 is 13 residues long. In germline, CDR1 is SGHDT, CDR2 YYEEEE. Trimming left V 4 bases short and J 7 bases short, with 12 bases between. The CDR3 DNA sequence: TGTGCCAGCAGCAATGACCAGGGACAGCCCCAGCATTTT. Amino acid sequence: CASSNDQGQPQHF.

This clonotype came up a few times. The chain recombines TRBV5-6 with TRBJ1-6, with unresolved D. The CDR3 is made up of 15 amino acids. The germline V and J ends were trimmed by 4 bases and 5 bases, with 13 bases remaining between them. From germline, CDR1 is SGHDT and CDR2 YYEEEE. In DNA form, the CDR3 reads TGTGCCAGCAGCCTTGGACTGATGAATAATTCACCCCTCCACTTT. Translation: CASSLGLMNNSPLHF. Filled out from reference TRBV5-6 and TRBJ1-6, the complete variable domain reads DAGVTQSPTHLIKTRGQQVTLRCSPKSGHDTVSWYQQALGQGPQFIFQYYEEEERQRGNFPDRFSGHQFPNYSSELNVNALLLGDSALYLCASSLGLMNNSPLHFGNGTRLTVT.

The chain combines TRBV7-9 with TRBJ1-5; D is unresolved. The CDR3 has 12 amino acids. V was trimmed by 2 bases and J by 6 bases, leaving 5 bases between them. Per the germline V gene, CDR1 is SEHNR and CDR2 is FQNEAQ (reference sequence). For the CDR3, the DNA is TGTGCCAGCAGCTTACCGGGTCAGCCCCAGCATTTT. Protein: CASSLPGQPQHF.

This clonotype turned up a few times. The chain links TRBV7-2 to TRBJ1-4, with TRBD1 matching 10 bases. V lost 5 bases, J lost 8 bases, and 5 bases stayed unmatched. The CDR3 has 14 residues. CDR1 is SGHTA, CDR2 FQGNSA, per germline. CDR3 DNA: TGTGCCAGCAGCAGGGACAGGGGAAGAGAAAAACTGTTTTTT. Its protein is CASSRDRGREKLFF.

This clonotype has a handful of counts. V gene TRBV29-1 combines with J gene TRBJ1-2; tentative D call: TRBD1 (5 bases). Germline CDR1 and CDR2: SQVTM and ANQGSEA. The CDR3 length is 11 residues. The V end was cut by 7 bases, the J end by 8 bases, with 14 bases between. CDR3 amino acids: CSAWGSVGYTF. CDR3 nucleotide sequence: TGCAGCGCCTGGGGGTCTGTCGGCTACACCTTC.

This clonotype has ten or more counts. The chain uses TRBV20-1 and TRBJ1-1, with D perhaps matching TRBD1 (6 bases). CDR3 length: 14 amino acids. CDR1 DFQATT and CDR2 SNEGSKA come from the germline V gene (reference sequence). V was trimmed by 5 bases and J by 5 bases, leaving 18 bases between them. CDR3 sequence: CSAPAGGPGTEAFF. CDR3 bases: TGCAGTGCTCCGGCGGGGGGGCCGGGGACTGAAGCTTTCTTT.

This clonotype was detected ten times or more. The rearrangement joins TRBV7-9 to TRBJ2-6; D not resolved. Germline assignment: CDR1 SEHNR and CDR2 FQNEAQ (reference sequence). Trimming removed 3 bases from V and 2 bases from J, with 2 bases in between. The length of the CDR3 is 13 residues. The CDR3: CASSFPGANVLTF. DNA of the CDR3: TGTGCCAGCAGCTTTCCTGGGGCCAACGTCCTGACTTTC. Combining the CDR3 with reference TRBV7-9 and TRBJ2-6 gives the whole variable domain DTGVSQNPRHKITKRGQNVTFRCDPISEHNRLYWYRQTLGQGPEFLTYFQNEAQLEKSRLLSDRFSAERPKGSFSTLEIQRTEQGDSAMYLCASSFPGANVLTFGAGSRLTVL.

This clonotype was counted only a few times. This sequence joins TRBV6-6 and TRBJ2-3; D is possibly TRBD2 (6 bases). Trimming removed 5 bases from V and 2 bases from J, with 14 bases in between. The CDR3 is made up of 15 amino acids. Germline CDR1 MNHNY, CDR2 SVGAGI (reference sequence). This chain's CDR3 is CASSPGGTHTDTQYF. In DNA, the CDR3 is TGTGCCAGCAGTCCCGGCGGGACCCACACAGATACGCAGTATTTT.

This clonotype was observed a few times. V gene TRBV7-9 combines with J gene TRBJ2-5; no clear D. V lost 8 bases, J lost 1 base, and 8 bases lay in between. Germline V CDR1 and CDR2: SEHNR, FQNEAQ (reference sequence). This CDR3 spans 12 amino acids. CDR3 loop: CASFEFQETQYF. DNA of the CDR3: TGTGCCAGCTTCGAGTTCCAAGAGACCCAGTACTTC.

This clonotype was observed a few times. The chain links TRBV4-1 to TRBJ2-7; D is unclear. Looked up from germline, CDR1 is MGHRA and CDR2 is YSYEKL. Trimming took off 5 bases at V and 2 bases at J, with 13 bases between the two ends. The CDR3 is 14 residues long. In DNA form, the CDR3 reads TGCGCCAGCAGCGCCCGGACGGCTACCTACGAGCAGTACTTC. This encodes CASSARTATYEQYF.

The CDR3 DNA reads as TGTGCCAGCAGCTTAGCGCTAGGACTAGCGGGAGCAAAGCAGTACTTC. The encoded protein is CASSLALGLAGAKQYF. This rearrangement joins TRBV7-6 to TRBJ2-7, with 13 nucleotides matching TRBD2. The length of the CDR3 is 16 residues. V lost 0 bases, J lost 8 bases, and 7 bases stayed unmatched. Germline V gene sequence: CDR1 SGHVS, CDR2 FNYEAQ.

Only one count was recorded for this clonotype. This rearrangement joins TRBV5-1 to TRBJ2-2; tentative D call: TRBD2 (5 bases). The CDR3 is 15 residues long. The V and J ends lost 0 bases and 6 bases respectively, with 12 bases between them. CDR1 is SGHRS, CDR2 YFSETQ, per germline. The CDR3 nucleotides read TGCGCCAGCAGCTTGGACGGGATGCTATCCGGGGAGCTGTTTTTT. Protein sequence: CASSLDGMLSGELFF.

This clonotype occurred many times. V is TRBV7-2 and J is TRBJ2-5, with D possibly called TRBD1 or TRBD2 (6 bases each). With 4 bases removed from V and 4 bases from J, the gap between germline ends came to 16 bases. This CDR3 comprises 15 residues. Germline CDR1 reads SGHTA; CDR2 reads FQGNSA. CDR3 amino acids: CASSSPGALRETQYF. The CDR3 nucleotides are TGTGCCAGCAGCTCCCCGGGGGCGCTCAGAGAGACCCAGTACTTC.

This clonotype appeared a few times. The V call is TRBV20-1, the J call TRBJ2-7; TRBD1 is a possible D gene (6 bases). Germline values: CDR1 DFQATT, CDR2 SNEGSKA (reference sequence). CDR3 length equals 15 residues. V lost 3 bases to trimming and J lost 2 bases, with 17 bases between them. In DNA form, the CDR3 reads TGCAGTGCTAGCCCCCAGGGGAAATGGACCTACGAGCAGTACTTC. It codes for CSASPQGKWTYEQYF.

The chain's CDR3 is CSASLTPRGSYEQYF. DNA of the CDR3: TGCAGTGCTAGTCTCACCCCACGCGGTTCCTACGAGCAGTACTTC. J is TRBJ2-7 and V is TRBV20-1, with no clear D. The V gene's germline CDR1 is DFQATT and CDR2 SNEGSKA (reference sequence). The CDR3 has 15 amino acids. Trimming removed 3 bases at V and 1 base at J, with 16 bases between.